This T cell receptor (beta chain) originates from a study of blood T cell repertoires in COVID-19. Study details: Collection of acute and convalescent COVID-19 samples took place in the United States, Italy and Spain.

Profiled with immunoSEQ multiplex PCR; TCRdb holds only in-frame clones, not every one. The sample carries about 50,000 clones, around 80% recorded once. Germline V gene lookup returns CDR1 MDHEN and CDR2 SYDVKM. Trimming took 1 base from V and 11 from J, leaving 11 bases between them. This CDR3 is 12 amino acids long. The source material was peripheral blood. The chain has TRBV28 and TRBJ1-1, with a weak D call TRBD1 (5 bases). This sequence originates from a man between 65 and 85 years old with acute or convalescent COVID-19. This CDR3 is CASSLFPGKAFF. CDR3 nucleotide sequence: TGTGCCAGCAGTTTATTCCCAGGGAAGGCTTTCTTT.